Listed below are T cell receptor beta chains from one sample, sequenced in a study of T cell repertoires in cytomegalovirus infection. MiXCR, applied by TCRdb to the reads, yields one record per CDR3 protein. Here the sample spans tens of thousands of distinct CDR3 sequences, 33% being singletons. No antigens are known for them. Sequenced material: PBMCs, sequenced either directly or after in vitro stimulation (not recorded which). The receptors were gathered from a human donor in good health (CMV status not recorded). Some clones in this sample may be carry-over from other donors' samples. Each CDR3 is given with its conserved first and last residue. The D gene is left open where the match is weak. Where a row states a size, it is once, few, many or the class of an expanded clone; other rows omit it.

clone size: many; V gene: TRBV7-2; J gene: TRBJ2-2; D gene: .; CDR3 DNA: TGTGCCAGCAGCTTAGAACCGGGGAGGAGCCTTACCGGGGAGCTGTTTTTT; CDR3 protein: CASSLEPGRSLTGELFF
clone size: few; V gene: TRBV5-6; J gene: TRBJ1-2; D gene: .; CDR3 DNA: TGTGCCAGCAGCATGGGATACAGGACCTCCAACTATGGCTACACCTTC; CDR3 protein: CASSMGYRTSNYGYTF
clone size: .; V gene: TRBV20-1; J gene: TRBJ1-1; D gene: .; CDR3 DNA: TGCAGTGCTAGAGTGACGGGATTGGCTTTCTTT; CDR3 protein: CSARVTGLAFF
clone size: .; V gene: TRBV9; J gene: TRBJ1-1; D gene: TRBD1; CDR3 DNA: TGTGCCAGCAGCGCGACATTACAGGGGGGCGCTGAAGCTTTCTTT; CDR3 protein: CASSATLQGGAEAFF
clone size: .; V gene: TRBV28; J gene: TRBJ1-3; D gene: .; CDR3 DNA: TGTGCCAGCACCACCTGGTGGGTGGGCAGACGAACCTACTCCTCTGGAAACACCATATATTTT; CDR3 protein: CASTTWWVGRRTYSSGNTIYF
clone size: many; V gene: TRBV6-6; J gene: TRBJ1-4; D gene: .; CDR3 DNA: TGTGCCAGCAGTTGGACAGTATTAAATGAAAAACTGTTTTTT; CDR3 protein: CASSWTVLNEKLFF
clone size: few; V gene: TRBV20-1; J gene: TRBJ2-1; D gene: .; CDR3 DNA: TGCAGTGCTAGCTATTCCTACAATGAGCAGTTCTTC; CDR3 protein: CSASYSYNEQFF
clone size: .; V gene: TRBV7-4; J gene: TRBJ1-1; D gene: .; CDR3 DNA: TGTGCCAGCAGCTCAAACCCTAATACGAACACTGAAGCTTTCTTT; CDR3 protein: CASSSNPNTNTEAFF
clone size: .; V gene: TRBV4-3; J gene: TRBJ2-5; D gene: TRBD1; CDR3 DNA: TGCGCCAGCAGCCAAGATTTGGGACAGCAAGAGACCCAGTACTTC; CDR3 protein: CASSQDLGQQETQYF
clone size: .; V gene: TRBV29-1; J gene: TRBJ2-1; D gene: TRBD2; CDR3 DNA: TGCAGCGTTGATCAGTACAGGGTTAGCGGGAGGGCCTTGCCCTACAATGAGCAGTTCTTC; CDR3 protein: CSVDQYRVSGRALPYNEQFF
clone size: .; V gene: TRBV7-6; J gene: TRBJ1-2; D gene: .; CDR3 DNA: TGTGCCAGCAGCTTAGCCGGTGGCTACACCTTC; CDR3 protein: CASSLAGGYTF
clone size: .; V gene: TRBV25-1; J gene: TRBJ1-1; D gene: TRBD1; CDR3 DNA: TGTGCCAGCAGTACCCACAGGGGAGAAGGCACTGAAGCTTTCTTT; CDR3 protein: CASSTHRGEGTEAFF
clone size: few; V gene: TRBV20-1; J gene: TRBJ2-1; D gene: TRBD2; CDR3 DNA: TGCAGTGCGAGGACTAGCGGGAGATTGTTCATCAGCAATGAGCAGTTCTTC; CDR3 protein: CSARTSGRLFISNEQFF
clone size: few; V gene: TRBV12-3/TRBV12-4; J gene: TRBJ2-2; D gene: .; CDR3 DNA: TGTGCCAGCAGTTTAGGGACAGTTACCGGGGAGCTGTTTTTT; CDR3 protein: CASSLGTVTGELFF
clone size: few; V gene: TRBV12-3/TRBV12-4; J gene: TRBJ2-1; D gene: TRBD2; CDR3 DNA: TGTGCCAGCAGGTCCACTAGCGGGAGCTCCTACAATGAGCAGTTCTTC; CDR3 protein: CASRSTSGSSYNEQFF
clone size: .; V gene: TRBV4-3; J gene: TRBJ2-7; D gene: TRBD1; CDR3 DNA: TGCGCCAGCAGCCAAGTTTGGGGACAGGTTGCGTACGAGCAGTACTTC; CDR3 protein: CASSQVWGQVAYEQYF
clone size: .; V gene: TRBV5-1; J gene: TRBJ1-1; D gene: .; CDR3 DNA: TGCGCCAGCAGCTTGGCCCCAGATTCGAACACTGAAGCTTTCTTT; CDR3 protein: CASSLAPDSNTEAFF